The clone carrying this T cell receptor (beta chain) was counted between two and nine times. Antigen: not known. Sequencing used immunoSEQ v3. Survey-level samples got about 2 million read pairs; deep-level samples got 5-6 million. Libraries were prepared by immunoSEQ multiplex PCR; TCRdb keeps only in-frame clonotypes and omits some of them. The sample shows some 32,000 clones, about 80% of them seen only once. Time point specified: pre-treatment sample, taken before nivolumab and TIL therapy. The source of the sample is a study of TIL therapy for anti-PD-1-resistant metastatic lung cancer. In the study overall: By whole-exome sequencing, median non-synonymous tumor mutation burden was roughly 1.4 mutations per megabase.

Study results and limitations: TIL clonotype persistence in blood showed no apparent association with response.

This specimen was blood, taken at baseline. The clonotype was recovered from a woman aged 30 to 85 with non-small cell lung cancer.

The CDR3 bases are TGTGCCATCAGTGATACAGGCTACGAGCAGTACTTC. Its protein is CAISDTGYEQYF. The chain couples TRBV10-3 to TRBJ2-7, with a tentative D call TRBD1 (5 bases). V was clipped by 3 bases and J by 3 bases, with 6 bases between them. There are 12 residues in the CDR3. From germline, CDR1 is ENHRY and CDR2 SYGVKD.